The rows below give T cell receptor beta chains drawn from one sample of a study of blood T cells in healthy people across ages. TCRdb re-analysed the 5' RACE reads in MiXCR, keeping a single row per CDR3 protein. The sample consists of 800,000 to 950,000 distinct CDR3 sequences, 25% to 30% of them appearing once. These data were also filed under a second study, of T cells of mothers and their children.

The sequencing input was blood. The receptors stem from a woman in her 40s in good health. Each CDR3 is given without its conserved first and last residue.

TRBJ2-1,TRBV6-2/TRBV6-3,ASTANPGESSDEQF
TRBJ1-2,TRBV7-2,ASSTYGQGSYGYT
TRBJ2-7,TRBV12-3/TRBV12-4,ASSFPGNYEQY
TRBJ1-2,TRBV3-1,ASSLSTTQGRDGYT
TRBJ1-2,TRBV29-1,SGKGANYGYT
TRBJ2-7,TRBV2,ASSEAGTGLLLTY
TRBJ2-1,TRBV28,ASSRGTDVNEQF
TRBJ2-3,TRBV12-3/TRBV12-4,ASSPSTRDSSADTQY
TRBJ2-7,TRBV7-2,ASSSRGARTLRDEQY
TRBJ2-3,TRBV3-1,ASSYRGQGDTQY
TRBJ2-5,TRBV29-1,SVDGAGGETQY
TRBJ2-1,TRBV7-8,ASSLSIAGREQF
TRBJ2-1,TRBV4-1,ASSQEGSGGGYNEQF
TRBJ2-7,TRBV20-1,SARGHGTYEQY
TRBJ2-1,TRBV7-9,ASSLGWDSTNNEQF
TRBJ1-2,TRBV4-2,ASSRRRGQDYGYT
TRBJ2-5,TRBV2,ASAGLRGETQY
TRBJ1-5,TRBV12-3/TRBV12-4,ASSLAAGVAQPQH
TRBJ1-5,TRBV24-1,ATSPGQGAGGSYNQPQH
TRBJ1-2,TRBV4-2,ASSQGRGAGYT
TRBJ1-1,TRBV30,AYGQMNTEAF
TRBJ1-2,TRBV7-3,ASSSDNGGYT
TRBJ2-7,TRBV7-2,ASSLEPGGYEQY
TRBJ1-4,TRBV6-6,ASKKRASVTSEKLF
TRBJ2-3,TRBV7-9,ASSTRQGETDTQY
TRBJ1-4,TRBV20-1,SAWTGNEKLF
TRBJ1-2,TRBV5-5,ASSLEGRDGYT
TRBJ2-5,TRBV5-1,ASSQGLIQETQY
TRBJ1-1,TRBV20-1,SASGPGDLDSGPEAF
TRBJ1-5,TRBV20-1,SAREAGGSNQPQH
TRBJ2-7,TRBV4-1,ASRITDGQTYEQY
TRBJ1-1,TRBV7-9,ASSSSTGTRASNTEAF
TRBJ2-7,TRBV5-1,ASSTGGTANNEQY
TRBJ2-1,TRBV12-3/TRBV12-4,ASSLWIDYNEQF
TRBJ1-2,TRBV12-3/TRBV12-4,ASSLGTGNYGYT
TRBJ2-7,TRBV29-1,SVGGIEQALSDEQY
TRBJ2-5,TRBV7-2,ASSLDPAGGPETQY